These 16 T cell receptor beta chains came from one sample sequenced in a study of blood T cell repertoires in COVID-19. Here immunoSEQ multiplex PCR was the method, and the copy in TCRdb shows in-frame clones only, minus some. The sample includes approximately 50,000 clones, under 95% seen only once; the top ten take around 3.6%. Sequencing was performed on peripheral blood. The origin of the receptors is a human donor in a cohort sampled during active COVID-19.

The rearrangement joins TRBV3-1 (or the pseudogene TRBV3-2) to TRBJ2-7, with TRBD2 matching 8 bases. Germline V gene sequence: CDR1 LGHDT, CDR2 YNNKEL (reference sequence). The CDR3 has 14 residues. Unmatched junction bases numbered 3, after V lost 0 bases and J lost 5 bases. For the CDR3, the DNA is TGTGCCAGCAGCCAAGATCGACTAGCGAACGAGCAGTACTTC. Its translation: CASSQDRLANEQYF.

This chain uses TRBV12-3 or TRBV12-4 with TRBJ1-2; D uncertain. The CDR3 consists of 11 residues. V lost 6 bases to trimming and J lost 2 bases, with 4 bases between them. CDR3: CASRRNYGYTF. The DNA of the CDR3 is TGTGCCAGCAGACGGAACTATGGCTACACCTTC.

V is TRBV19 and J is TRBJ1-1; tentatively, D is TRBD1 (6 bases). This CDR3 region has 14 residues. Germline CDR1 and CDR2: LNHDA and SQIVND (reference sequence). V was trimmed by 10 bases and J by 2 bases, leaving 17 bases between them. CDR3 bases: TGTGCCACCTCCGGGGTCAGGGGTAACACTGAAGCTTTCTTT. Translation gives CATSGVRGNTEAFF.

V gene TRBV10-3 combines with J gene TRBJ2-5; D unresolved. This CDR3 contains 14 residues. Looked up from germline, CDR1 is ENHRY and CDR2 is SYGVKD. Between the trimmed V and J ends, which lost 0 bases and 4 bases, there was a span of 9 bases. The CDR3 DNA is TGTGCCATCAGTGAGTCGGCGGTCCGAGAGACCCAGTACTTC. Protein product: CAISESAVRETQYF.

The chain is built from TRBV6-1 and TRBJ2-1, with D unclear. Between the trimmed V and J ends, which lost 3 bases and 5 bases, there was a span of 17 bases. This CDR3 spans 16 amino acids. CDR1 and CDR2 from the germline V gene are MNHNS and SASEGT. This CDR3 reads CASSERPPPPNNEQFF. CDR3 DNA sequence: TGTGCCAGCAGTGAGCGCCCCCCACCCCCTAACAATGAGCAGTTCTTC.

The chain combines TRBV11-2 with TRBJ1-5; no reliable D call. The germline V and J ends were trimmed by 5 bases and 6 bases, with 11 bases remaining between them. CDR1 and CDR2 (germline): SGHAT, FQNNGV. The CDR3 length is 13 residues. The CDR3 nucleotides read TGTGCCAGCAGCCCCGGAGGGAGTCAGCCCCAGCATTTT. Its translation: CASSPGGSQPQHF.

V and J are TRBV19 and TRBJ1-3, with 7 bases fitting TRBD1. The CDR3 length is 17 residues. V trimming: 2 bases; J trimming: 0 bases; junction bases outside the gene matches: 7. Germline assignment: CDR1 LNHDA and CDR2 SQIVND (reference sequence). The CDR3 DNA is TGTGCCAGTAGTATAAAAAGGGACAGCTTCTCTGGAAACACCATATATTTT. Translated: CASSIKRDSFSGNTIYF.

To note about this clone: A read error may produce the germline difference seen at one junction end. The chain combines TRBV7-7 with TRBJ2-7, with 11 bases aligning to TRBD2. The CDR3 spans 18 residues. Looked up from germline, CDR1 is SSHAT and CDR2 is FNYEAQ (reference sequence). The CDR3 loop reads CASSLGPLTSGIPYEQYF. The CDR3 coding sequence is TGTGCTAGCAGCTTAGGCCCCCTGACTAGCGGGATTCCCTACGAGCAGTACTTC. Variable domain in full (rest from reference TRBV7-7 and TRBJ2-7): GAGVSQSPRYKVTKRGQDVTLRCDPISSHATLYWYQQALGQGPEFLTYFNYEAQPDKSGLPSDRFSAERPEGSISTLTIQRTEQRDSAMYRCASSLGPLTSGIPYEQYFGPGTRLTVT.

The chain recombines TRBV5-4 with TRBJ2-1; D might be TRBD1 (5 bases). The CDR3 contains 13 residues. Germline V gene lookup returns CDR1 SGHNT and CDR2 YYREEE (reference sequence). Trimming cost V 0 bases and J 7 bases, with 8 bases left between them. The CDR3 loop is CASSLAGLNEQFF. CDR3 in DNA: TGTGCCAGCAGCTTGGCAGGGTTGAATGAGCAGTTCTTC.

This clone turned up a few times. This chain links TRBV6-5 with TRBJ1-4; weak D call: TRBD1 (6 bases). Germline CDR1 and CDR2: MNHEY and SVGAGI. V was clipped by 10 bases and J by 5 bases, with 11 bases between them. This CDR3 spans 12 amino acids. The CDR3 spells CATKGENEKLFF. CDR3 DNA sequence: TGTGCCACCAAGGGGGAGAATGAAAAACTGTTTTTT.

J is TRBJ2-1 and V is TRBV6-6; TRBD2 is a possible D gene (6 bases). Trimming took 8 bases from V and 5 from J, leaving 10 bases between them. The CDR3 has 12 amino acids. Germline CDR1 is MNHNY and CDR2 is SVGAGI (reference sequence). CDR3 nucleotides: TGTGCCAGCTCCCCGGGGGACAATGAGCAGTTCTTC. Translated: CASSPGDNEQFF.

In its sample, this clone was seen once. The CDR3 coding sequence is TGCGCCAGCAGCCAAGAGATCCCTAGCGGGAGGGCCGGGGAGCTGTTTTTT. It specifies CASSQEIPSGRAGELFF. J is TRBJ2-2 and V is TRBV4-1; 12 bases line up with TRBD2. After removal of 0 bases from V and 6 bases from J, the junction contained 5 bases not matched to a gene. The CDR3 spans 17 residues. CDR1 is MGHRA, CDR2 YSYEKL, per germline.

The J gene is TRBJ2-5, the V gene TRBV27; the match to TRBD2 covers 10 bases. Trimming at V came to 6 bases and at J to 5 bases, leaving 6 bases not matched to a gene. The length of the CDR3 is 14 residues. The V gene's germline CDR1 is MNHEY and CDR2 SMNVEV (reference sequence). Here the CDR3 DNA reads TGTGCCAGCAGACTTCAGACTAGCGGGGAGACCCAGTACTTC. Translating gives CASRLQTSGETQYF.

This sequence joins TRBV11-3 and TRBJ1-1; 8 bases map to TRBD1. With V trimmed by 5 bases and J by 7 bases, 3 bases remained unmatched. This CDR3 contains 12 residues. Per germline, CDR1 SGHNT and CDR2 YENEEA. For the CDR3, the DNA is TGTGCCAGCAGCGGACAGGGAAATGAAGCTTTCTTT. Translation: CASSGQGNEAFF.

The sample holds one count of this clone. This chain joins TRBV5-4 and TRBJ2-5; 14 bases are a match to TRBD2. Germline CDR1 and CDR2: SGHNT and YYREEE (reference sequence). V lost 3 bases to trimming and J lost 2 bases; unmatched junction nucleotides: 3. This CDR3 comprises 16 residues. The CDR3 nucleotides are TGTGCCAGCAGCTCGGGGACTAGCGGGAGTCAAGAGACCCAGTACTTC. It yields the protein CASSSGTSGSQETQYF.

This sequence joins TRBV5-1 and TRBJ1-3; D gene uncertain. In germline, CDR1 is SGHRS, CDR2 YFSETQ. CDR3 length: 14 amino acids. V lost 5 bases, J lost 0 bases, and 9 bases lay in between. The CDR3 sequence is CASSHGDSGNTIYF. The CDR3 coding sequence is TGCGCCAGCAGTCACGGAGACTCTGGAAACACCATATATTTT.